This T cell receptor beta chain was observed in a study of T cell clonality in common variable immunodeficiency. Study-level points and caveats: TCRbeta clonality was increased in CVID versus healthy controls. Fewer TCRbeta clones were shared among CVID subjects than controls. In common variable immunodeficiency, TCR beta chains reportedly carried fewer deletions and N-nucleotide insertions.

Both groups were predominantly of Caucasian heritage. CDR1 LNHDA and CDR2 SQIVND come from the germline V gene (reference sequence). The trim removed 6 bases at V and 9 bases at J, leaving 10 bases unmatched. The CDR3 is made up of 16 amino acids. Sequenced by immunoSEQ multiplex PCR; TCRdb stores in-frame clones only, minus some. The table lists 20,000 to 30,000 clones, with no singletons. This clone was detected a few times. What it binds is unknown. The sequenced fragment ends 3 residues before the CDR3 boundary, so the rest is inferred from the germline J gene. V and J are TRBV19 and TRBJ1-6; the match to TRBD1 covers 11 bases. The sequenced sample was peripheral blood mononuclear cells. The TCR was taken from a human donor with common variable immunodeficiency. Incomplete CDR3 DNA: TGTGCCAGTAGCCTAAGGGGGACAGGGGGAGGTTCACCC. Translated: CASSLRGTGGGSP. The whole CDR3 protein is CASSLRGTGGGSPLHF.